This note documents a single T cell receptor (beta chain) sequence. The data stem from a study of cytomegalovirus exposure and HLA in healthy donors. The CDR3 is 15 residues long. V was cut by 8 bases and J by 0 bases, with 14 bases left in between. CDR1 and CDR2 (germline): MNHNS, SASEGT. Primers: 60 Vbeta forward and 13 Jbeta reverse. Sequencing used immunoSEQ multiplex PCR; TCRdb keeps in-frame clones, though not all of them. The sample consists of approximately 170,000 clones, around 67% of them appearing once. Specimen: PBMCs. The J gene is TRBJ1-5, the V gene TRBV6-1; the D gene is possibly TRBD1 (6 bases). This clonotype was obtained from a woman younger than 45 in good health and CMV-seropositive. The CDR3 region is CASGSRGYSNQPQHF. DNA for the CDR3: TGTGCCAGCGGGAGCAGGGGATATAGCAATCAGCCCCAGCATTTT.